A single sample is the source of the 16 T cell receptor beta chains below, sequenced in a study of shared clonotypes between healthy human individuals. Measured with immunoSEQ multiplex PCR; TCRdb has only the in-frame clones, and not every one. The sample has about 1 million clones, about 80% seen once. Material: memory CD4+ T cells sorted from blood. Subset noted: CD45RA-negative fraction. The receptor set was obtained from a man aged 18 to 35 in good health.

V is TRBV30 and J is TRBJ2-7; 14 nucleotides agree with TRBD2. V trimming: 5 bases; J trimming: 6 bases; junction bases outside the gene matches: 6. The CDR3 is made up of 14 amino acids. Germline CDR1 and CDR2: GTSNPN and SVGIG (reference sequence). The CDR3 is CAWGWTSGRSEQYF. Here the CDR3 DNA reads TGTGCCTGGGGTTGGACTAGCGGGAGGAGCGAGCAGTACTTC.

In its sample, this clone was seen many times. V usage is TRBV7-2 and J usage is TRBJ2-3, with 9 bases identical to TRBD2. Germline CDR1 is SGHTA and CDR2 is FQGNSA. CDR3 length: 16 amino acids. The V and J ends lost 6 bases and 2 bases, in that order; junction bases with no gene match: 9. The CDR3 sequence: CASRPPGLANTDTQYF. CDR3 DNA sequence: TGTGCCAGCAGACCACCCGGACTAGCGAACACAGATACGCAGTATTTT.

The genes are TRBV7-2 and TRBJ1-3; TRBD1 aligns across 11 bases. Looked up from germline, CDR1 is SGHTA and CDR2 is FQGNSA. The CDR3 is 16 residues long. The V and J ends lost 2 bases and 2 bases, in that order; junction bases with no gene match: 2. CDR3 region: CASSLRGQGAGNTIYF. The CDR3 DNA reads TGTGCCAGCAGCTTACGGGGACAGGGGGCTGGAAACACCATATATTTT.

The V gene is TRBV7-9, the J gene TRBJ2-1, with 7 bases lining up with TRBD2. J was trimmed by 1 base and V by 5 bases; bases with no gene match: 8. The CDR3 extends over 16 amino acids. Germline-derived CDR1 and CDR2 are SEHNR and FQNEAQ (reference sequence). DNA for the CDR3: TGTGCCAGCAGCCGAGGGGCGGGAGTGTCCTACAATGAGCAGTTCTTC. It codes for CASSRGAGVSYNEQFF.

This clone showed up many times. Within the sample, other DNA sequences also encode this same CDR3. This sequence joins TRBV30 and TRBJ2-7; D is perhaps TRBD1 (6 bases). This CDR3 is 13 amino acids long. The V gene's germline CDR1 is GTSNPN and CDR2 SVGIG (reference sequence). Trimming cost V 1 base and J 4 bases, with 11 bases left between them. CDR3 in DNA: TGTGCCTGGAGTGCGGGACACCGGTACGAGCAGTACTTC. It is translated as CAWSAGHRYEQYF. The full variable domain, rest sourced from reference TRBV30 and TRBJ2-7, is SQTIHQWPATLVQPVGSPLSLECTVEGTSNPNLYWYRQAAGRGLQLLFYSVGIGQISSEVPQNLSASRPQDRQFILSSKKLLLSDSGFYLCAWSAGHRYEQYFGPGTRLTVT.

The rearrangement joins TRBV21-1 to TRBJ2-7. TRBV21-1 is listed as a pseudogene. There are 14 residues in the CDR3. CDR3 nucleotides: TGTGCCAGCAGCAAAGGCAGGAGCTCCTACGAGCAGTACTTC. It is translated as CASSKGRSSYEQYF.

In its sample, this clone was seen a few times. The chain uses TRBV6-6 and TRBJ1-1; D is undetermined. Trimming pared 7 bases from V and 10 bases from J, leaving 10 bases between. Per germline, CDR1 MNHNY and CDR2 SVGAGI (reference sequence). The CDR3 is 10 amino acids. CDR3: CASMREGAFF. The CDR3 DNA is TGTGCCAGCATGAGGGAGGGAGCTTTCTTT.

The V call is TRBV5-1, the J call TRBJ2-1; perhaps TRBD1 as D (6 bases). CDR1 SGHRS and CDR2 YFSETQ come from the germline V gene. The CDR3 totals 13 residues. The ends were cut back, 4 bases at V and 4 bases at J, with 9 bases in the middle. The CDR3 bases are TGCGCCAGCAGCCCGGACAGTTACAATGAGCAGTTCTTC. It yields the protein CASSPDSYNEQFF.

The V and J genes are TRBV6-1 and TRBJ2-7; 7 positions agree with TRBD1. V gave up 6 bases and J gave up 1 base; unmatched junction bases: 6. Germline CDR1 and CDR2: MNHNS and SASEGT. The CDR3 has 14 amino acids. CDR3 region: CASRLDRASYEQYF. The CDR3, as DNA: TGTGCCAGCAGACTAGACAGGGCATCCTACGAGCAGTACTTC.

The chain recombines TRBV6-5 with TRBJ2-2; TRBD2 might be the D (6 bases). This CDR3 spans 14 amino acids. Deletions cut 6 bases from V and 3 bases from J, with 11 bases between. Germline values: CDR1 MNHEY, CDR2 SVGAGI. The CDR3 loop reads CASSRDSDTGELFF. In nucleotides, the CDR3 is TGTGCCAGCAGCCGGGACTCTGACACCGGGGAGCTGTTTTTT.

This chain links TRBV5-1 with TRBJ2-5, with D hard to call. The CDR3 spans 13 residues. The germline V gene has CDR1 SGHRS and CDR2 YFSETQ. V was clipped by 1 base and J by 4 bases, with 8 bases between them. CDR3 amino acids: CASSLLIRETQYF. In DNA form, the CDR3 reads TGCGCCAGCAGCTTGCTGATACGAGAGACCCAGTACTTC.

This chain connects TRBV28 to TRBJ1-2, with 7 bases identical to TRBD1. Looked up from germline, CDR1 is MDHEN and CDR2 is SYDVKM. The CDR3 consists of 14 residues. V was pared by 6 bases and J by 4 bases, with 8 bases of the junction left unmatched. DNA of the CDR3: TGTGCCAGCAGCCGATGGACAGGAACCTATGGCTACACCTTC. Translated, it gives CASSRWTGTYGYTF.

This sequence joins TRBV30 and TRBJ1-4; 8 bases fit TRBD1. Trimming at V came to 7 bases and at J to 11 bases, leaving 12 bases not matched to a gene. The CDR3 runs to 13 residues. Germline CDR1 and CDR2: GTSNPN and SVGIG (reference sequence). CDR3 sequence reads: CAFNQGAAGKLFF. In DNA form, the CDR3 reads TGTGCCTTCAATCAGGGGGCTGCGGGGAAACTGTTTTTT.

The rearrangement uses TRBV28 and TRBJ2-4, with D tentatively TRBD1 or TRBD2 (6 bases each). The CDR3 spans 16 residues. The germline V gene encodes CDR1 MDHEN and CDR2 SYDVKM. The V gene lost 6 bases and the J gene lost 6 bases, with 21 bases spanning the gap. CDR3 DNA: TGTGCCAGCAGGGACGGGGGACACAGTGTAACAAACATTCAGTACTTC. Translation gives CASRDGGHSVTNIQYF. The variable domain in full, with the rest retrieved from reference TRBV28 and TRBJ2-4, is DVKVTQSSRYLVKRTGEKVFLECVQDMDHENMFWYRQDPGLGLRLIYFSYDVKMKEKGDIPEGYSVSREKKERFSLILESASTNQTSMYLCASRDGGHSVTNIQYFGAGTRLSVL.

This clone occurred a few times. The V and J genes are TRBV4-1 and TRBJ1-2; TRBD1 is a possible D gene (5 bases). Germline CDR1 MGHRA, CDR2 YSYEKL. Trimming pared 3 bases from V and 2 bases from J, leaving 13 bases between. The CDR3 covers 15 residues. CDR3 protein: CASSQLTGSNYGYTF. The CDR3 region has the DNA TGCGCCAGCAGCCAGCTTACAGGATCGAACTATGGCTACACCTTC.

The chain joins TRBV30 to TRBJ2-1; 8 bases align to TRBD2. The CDR3 covers 12 residues. In germline, CDR1 is GTSNPN, CDR2 SVGIG (reference sequence). V lost 3 bases and J lost 14; bases outside the gene matches: 9. CDR3 bases: TGTGCCTGGAGGGTATTAGCGGGACTAGAGTTCTTC. It specifies CAWRVLAGLEFF.